One sample yielded the 16 T cell receptor beta chains listed below, sequenced in a study of T cells in Graves' hyperthyroidism and ophthalmopathy. Amplification yielded TCR beta CDR3 regions, with RNA transcripts as the source. The HTBI set primed first-round TCR CDR3 RT-PCR. TCRdb recomputed calls from the multiplex PCR reads with MiXCR, one row per CDR3 protein. The sample yields about 410,000 distinct CDR3 sequences, 14% to 15% seen once. Sequencing was performed on blood. Every receptor here comes from a man in his late teens or twenties with Graves' ophthalmopathy.

Ten or more counts support this clonotype. The rearrangement joins TRBV11-2 to TRBJ2-2; a possible D gene is TRBD2 (5 bases). The CDR3 extends over 15 amino acids. Germline CDR1 SGHAT, CDR2 FQNNGV. V lost 4 bases and J 1 base, leaving 10 bases between the germline ends. CDR3 loop: CASSSRRMNTGELFF. CDR3 DNA: TGTGCCAGCAGCTCCAGGAGGATGAACACCGGGGAGCTGTTTTTT.

The J gene is TRBJ2-7, the V gene TRBV11-2, with 16 bases that match TRBD2. Germline CDR1 and CDR2: SGHAT and FQNNGV. V lost 5 bases and J lost 0; bases outside the gene matches: 10. This CDR3 is built from 19 residues. Written as DNA, the CDR3 is TGTGCCAGCAGCAGACCCGGGACTAGCGGGAGGGCAAGCTCCTACGAGCAGTACTTC. It yields the protein CASSRPGTSGRASSYEQYF. The full variable domain, with the rest looked up from reference TRBV11-2 and TRBJ2-7, is EAGVAQSPRYKIIEKRQSVAFWCNPISGHATLYWYQQILGQGPKLLIQFQNNGVVDDSQLPKDRFSAERLKGVDSTLKIQPAKLEDSAVYLCASSRPGTSGRASSYEQYFGPGTRLTVT.

Only one count was recorded for this clonotype. This chain joins TRBV28 and TRBJ2-5; 7 bases agree with TRBD2. Unmatched junction bases numbered 7, after V lost 5 bases and J lost 4 bases. The CDR3 spans 14 residues. Germline V lookup: CDR1 MDHEN, CDR2 SYDVKM. The DNA of the CDR3 is TGTGCCAGCAGTCCGCGACTAGCTGGAGAGACCCAGTACTTC. It translates to CASSPRLAGETQYF.

In its sample, this clonotype was seen many times. This chain connects TRBV20-1 to TRBJ2-3; a possible D gene is TRBD2 (5 bases). The CDR3 totals 12 residues. Trimming stripped 6 bases from V and 2 bases from J, with 9 bases between. The germline CDR1 and CDR2 sequences are DFQATT and SNEGSKA (reference sequence). The CDR3: CSAWTVTDTQYF. The CDR3 nucleotides are TGCAGTGCGTGGACTGTCACAGATACGCAGTATTTT.

The chain couples TRBV27 to TRBJ2-2; D is perhaps TRBD1 (6 bases). The V gene's germline CDR1 is MNHEY and CDR2 SMNVEV (reference sequence). This CDR3 spans 13 amino acids. The germline V and J ends were trimmed by 6 bases and 6 bases, with 11 bases remaining between them. The CDR3 region is CASRTGEAGELFF. The CDR3 DNA follows: TGTGCCAGCAGGACAGGAGAGGCCGGGGAGCTGTTTTTT.

This clonotype was seen repeatedly, ten times or more. The CDR3 DNA follows: TGTGCCAGCGATTCTTACGGCGGGAGTACAGATACGCAGTATTTT. This translates into CASDSYGGSTDTQYF. The J gene is TRBJ2-3, the V gene TRBV5-4; 7 bases are a match to TRBD2. Germline CDR1 SGHNT, CDR2 YYREEE (reference sequence). The CDR3 spans 15 residues. V trimming: 7 bases; J trimming: 3 bases; junction bases outside the gene matches: 11.

This clonotype was picked up many times. CDR3 in DNA: TGCAGTGCTAGAGAGAGGGGGTCCCTCTACGAGCAGTACTTC. Amino acids: CSARERGSLYEQYF. V and J are TRBV20-1 and TRBJ2-7; possibly TRBD1 for D (6 bases). Trimming pared 0 bases from V and 3 bases from J, leaving 12 bases between. The CDR3 spans 14 residues. Germline CDR1 DFQATT, CDR2 SNEGSKA (reference sequence).

The sample holds many counts of this clonotype. The chain couples TRBV3-1 to TRBJ2-3; D may be TRBD2 (6 bases). V dropped 1 base and J dropped 2 bases, with 16 bases sitting between them. Germline V gene sequence: CDR1 LGHDT, CDR2 YNNKEL (reference sequence). The CDR3 is made up of 17 amino acids. DNA for the CDR3: TGTGCCAGCAGCCAAGGCCTGTCGGGGGTTAACACAGATACGCAGTATTTT. This sequence encodes CASSQGLSGVNTDTQYF.

Many counts were recorded for this clonotype. The chain has TRBV27 and TRBJ1-2; TRBD1 matches at 7 bases. The CDR3 runs 15 residues. Per the germline V gene, CDR1 is MNHEY and CDR2 is SMNVEV (reference sequence). The trim removed 3 bases at V and 8 bases at J, leaving 12 bases unmatched. The DNA for the CDR3 is TGTGCCAGCAGTTTTGGACAGGTTACTCAGCAGGGCTACACCTTC. It is translated as CASSFGQVTQQGYTF.

The CDR3 region has the DNA TGTGCCAGCAGTGAAGGCCCAGAGCAGTACTTC. Amino acid sequence: CASSEGPEQYF. The chain couples TRBV6-1 to TRBJ2-7; D gene ambiguous. Germline V gene sequence: CDR1 MNHNS, CDR2 SASEGT. The CDR3 has 11 residues. V lost 1 base to trimming and J lost 7 bases, with 5 bases between them.

Only a few counts were recorded for this clonotype. This chain connects TRBV20-1 to TRBJ2-5; perhaps TRBD2 as D (5 bases). The germline V gene has CDR1 DFQATT and CDR2 SNEGSKA (reference sequence). The CDR3 has 13 amino acids. Trimming stripped 5 bases from V and 4 bases from J, with 14 bases between. CDR3 loop: CSAALDAGETQYF. CDR3 bases: TGCAGTGCTGCTCTGGACGCGGGAGAGACCCAGTACTTC.

This clonotype was counted ten times or more. This chain connects TRBV7-9 to TRBJ2-7; D remains ambiguous. The CDR3 is made up of 13 amino acids. From germline, CDR1 is SEHNR and CDR2 FQNEAQ (reference sequence). V was pared by 5 bases and J by 2 bases, with 10 bases between. DNA of the CDR3: TGTGCCAGCAGCCCGATAATGACCTACGAGCAGTACTTC. Its translation: CASSPIMTYEQYF.

This chain joins TRBV6-6 and TRBJ1-5; D is unresolved. This CDR3 comprises 12 residues. Germline V gene sequence: CDR1 MNHNY, CDR2 SVGAGI (reference sequence). V lost 2 bases, J lost 10 bases, and 9 bases lay in between. This CDR3 reads CASSYAQGPQHF. CDR3 in DNA: TGTGCCAGCAGTTACGCCCAAGGACCCCAGCATTTT.

This clonotype was observed at least ten times. The chain has TRBV6-1 and TRBJ2-3; 13 bases fit TRBD2. V was pared by 5 bases and J by 9 bases, with 11 bases of the junction left unmatched. CDR3 length equals 16 residues. Germline assignment: CDR1 MNHNS and CDR2 SASEGT. The CDR3 loop reads CASSSGRLAGGETQYF. The CDR3 nucleotides read TGTGCCAGCAGTTCTGGTAGACTAGCGGGAGGAGAAACGCAGTATTTT.

This clonotype was counted at least ten times. This rearrangement joins TRBV20-1 to TRBJ1-2; D call uncertain. Germline values: CDR1 DFQATT, CDR2 SNEGSKA (reference sequence). This CDR3 is built from 10 residues. The ends were cut back, 5 bases at V and 6 bases at J, with 7 bases in the middle. The CDR3, as DNA: TGCAGTGCTGGGCGGGATGGCTACACCTTC. This encodes CSAGRDGYTF.

The chain combines TRBV12-3 or TRBV12-4 with TRBJ2-3; D ambiguous. Trimming pared 5 bases from V and 1 base from J, leaving 10 bases between. CDR3 size: 14 residues. CDR3 residues: CASSIGTRTDTQYF. CDR3 nucleotides: TGTGCCAGCAGTATAGGCACGCGCACAGATACGCAGTATTTT.